This T cell receptor (beta chain) was found in a study of shared clonotypes between healthy human individuals. Study-wide context: Three plates each covered CD4 naive and memory; CD8 naive two, CD8 memory one. Overall study findings and caveats: On the whole, naive subsets had larger estimated richness than memory subsets had.

The V gene end was trimmed by 4 bases and the J gene end by 7 bases; junction bases not matched to a gene: 19. The germline CDR1 and CDR2 sequences are SGHTS and YDEGEE. The CDR3 sequence is 17 residues long. All donors were healthy HIV-negative adults lacking recent acute infections or vaccinations. CD4+ cells yielded CD45RA+ naive and CD45RA-negative memory subsets. A note on this clone: What it binds is unknown.

Profiling relied on immunoSEQ multiplex PCR, and the TCRdb table lists in-frame clones only, not all of them. The sample shows millions of clones, 85% to 95% of them seen only once. The rearrangement joins TRBV5-8 to TRBJ1-2; 7 bases are a match to TRBD1. This TCR derives from a man younger than 30 in good health. Sequencing input: naive CD4+ T cells sorted from blood. Subset reported: CD45RA+ positively selected. As DNA, the CDR3 is TGTGCCAGCAGCCGAGTGATTGGGACAGAACAACCCCTTGGCTACACCTTC. This translates into CASSRVIGTEQPLGYTF.